This T cell receptor beta chain appears in the sequencing data of a study of shared clonotypes between healthy human individuals. Whole-study results and caveats: Sorted-subset sequencing was shown by rarefaction to be incomplete despite large depth.

A note on this clone: Antigen: not known.

In the original analysis: Junction-only immunoSEQ data arrived without quality scores, meaning filtering differed. TCRdb's table, derived via immunoSEQ multiplex PCR, lists solely in-frame clones and lacks some. V, J and clone size are taken as reported in that table, and D and trimming were inferred from the DNA itself. Of 2,500,000 or so clones listed, approximately 90% were seen once; the top ten hold roughly 0.13%. With 4 bases clipped from V and 2 bases from J, the junction kept 9 bases outside the gene matches. The CDR3 extends over 17 amino acids. Germline V lookup: CDR1 SGHRS, CDR2 YFSETQ. Nashville, Tennessee was home to all donors, each a Caucasian adult.

Sequenced material: naive CD4+ T cells sorted from blood. Documented subset: CD45RA+ positively selected. J is TRBJ2-5 and V is TRBV5-1; 12 bases are shared with TRBD2. The source is a young man in good health. The CDR3 DNA reads TGCGCCAGCAGCCCCCCGCTAGCGGGGGGGCGTCAAGAGACCCAGTACTTC. Translated, it gives CASSPPLAGGRQETQYF.